The present entry profiles one TCR beta chain with its context. The data derive from a study of CD8 T cells in Susac syndrome. Turning to the study itself: Patients with Susac syndrome were therapy-naive, on corticosteroids, or on intravenous immunoglobulin alone at the time that blood was drawn.

Reverse transcription used roughly 0.5 to 1 ug RNA and random hexamers. TCRdb independently ran MiXCR on the immunoSEQ multiplex PCR reads; one entry per CDR3 protein. Of 160,000 or so distinct CDR3 sequences in the sample, approximately 94% were seen once. V was cut by 0 bases and J by 5 bases, with 13 bases left in between. Germline V CDR1 and CDR2: SGHAT, FQNNGV. The CDR3 is 15 amino acids. Sequencing used CD4+ T cells from PBMCs. The rearrangement links TRBV11-2 to TRBJ2-5; D is unresolved. The clonotype originates from a human donor with Susac syndrome. As DNA, the CDR3 is TGTGCCAGCAGCTTAGATGGTCGTCTAGGGGAGACCCAGTACTTC. This encodes CASSLDGRLGETQYF.